Shown below are 19 T cell receptor beta chains from a single sample sequenced in a study of cytomegalovirus exposure and HLA in healthy donors. Primers included in the PCR were 60 Vbeta and 13 Jbeta primers. Measured with immunoSEQ multiplex PCR; TCRdb has only the in-frame clones, and not every one. Of some 100,000 clones listed, approximately 80% are singletons. Sequencing was performed on PBMCs. The receptor set was obtained from a woman aged 25-40 years in good health and CMV-seronegative.

The CDR3 region has the DNA TGTGCCAGCAGCCGTCGGACAGGGGAAGAGACCCAGTACTTC. Its protein is CASSRRTGEETQYF. V gene TRBV7-2 combines with J gene TRBJ2-5; TRBD1 agrees at 9 bases. CDR1 is SGHTA, CDR2 FQGNSA, per germline. The CDR3 is 14 amino acids. V lost 5 bases to trimming and J lost 3 bases; unmatched junction nucleotides: 4.

The rearrangement links TRBV29-1 to TRBJ1-1, with a weak D call TRBD1 (6 bases). The V gene's germline CDR1 is SQVTM and CDR2 ANQGSEA. This CDR3 region has 13 residues. Trimming took 5 bases from V and 4 from J, leaving 14 bases between them. Here the CDR3 reads CSVQRGGRTEAFF. Here the CDR3 DNA reads TGCAGCGTTCAAAGGGGGGGGCGCACTGAAGCTTTCTTT.

This chain connects TRBV7-9 to TRBJ1-4; 7 bases fit TRBD1. CDR3 length: 15 residues. Germline lookup yields CDR1 SEHNR and CDR2 FQNEAQ (reference sequence). V dropped 5 bases and J dropped 4; count of bases not matched to a gene: 7. The CDR3 reads CASSPGGMGNEKLFF. The DNA of the CDR3 is TGTGCCAGCAGCCCAGGGGGTATGGGTAATGAAAAACTGTTTTTT.

This rearrangement joins TRBV6-1 to TRBJ1-2; D is unresolved. Germline-derived CDR1 and CDR2 are MNHNS and SASEGT. V lost 4 bases, J lost 4 bases, and 19 bases lay in between. CDR3 length equals 16 residues. The CDR3 DNA follows: TGTGCCAGCAGTGTCCTCGGAGCTGAATCGAGCTATGGCTACACCTTC. This codes for CASSVLGAESSYGYTF.

The V and J genes are TRBV4-1 and TRBJ1-1; the D gene is possibly TRBD1 (5 bases). From germline, CDR1 is MGHRA and CDR2 YSYEKL. The CDR3 is made up of 14 amino acids. Trimming removed 3 bases from V and 4 bases from J, with 12 bases in between. Here the CDR3 DNA reads TGCGCCAGCAGCCATCCAGGGCTGGGCACTGAAGCTTTCTTT. The encoded protein is CASSHPGLGTEAFF.

The chain joins TRBV7-9 to TRBJ1-3; unclear D gene. V lost 8 bases and J 5 bases, leaving 4 bases between the germline ends. This CDR3 is built from 10 residues. Germline CDR1 SEHNR, CDR2 FQNEAQ (reference sequence). The CDR3 loop reads CASERNTIYF. CDR3 nucleotide sequence: TGTGCCAGCGAGAGAAACACCATATATTTT.

This chain uses TRBV5-6 with TRBJ2-7; perhaps TRBD2 as D (6 bases). CDR1 and CDR2 (germline): SGHDT, YYEEEE. CDR3 length: 12 amino acids. V gave up 4 bases and J gave up 7 bases, with 12 bases separating them. Here the CDR3 reads CASSTLAVEQYF. CDR3 in DNA: TGTGCCAGCAGCACACTAGCTGTGGAGCAGTACTTC.

The rearrangement uses TRBV29-1 and TRBJ2-5; D call uncertain. Germline lookup yields CDR1 SQVTM and CDR2 ANQGSEA. The V and J ends lost 0 bases and 5 bases respectively, with 7 bases between them. The CDR3 contains 12 residues. The CDR3: CSVEDPGETQYF. The CDR3 nucleotides are TGCAGCGTTGAAGATCCCGGGGAGACCCAGTACTTC.

The rearrangement uses TRBV28 and TRBJ1-1, with 8 bases matching TRBD1. The CDR3 consists of 15 residues. Germline-derived CDR1 and CDR2 are MDHEN and SYDVKM. V trimming: 6 bases; J trimming: 0 bases; junction bases outside the gene matches: 6. The CDR3, as DNA: TGTGCCAGCAGCCGGACAGGGTCTGTGAACACTGAAGCTTTCTTT. It encodes CASSRTGSVNTEAFF.

The V and J genes are TRBV11-2 and TRBJ1-2; 9 bases are shared with TRBD1. The germline CDR1 and CDR2 sequences are SGHAT and FQNNGV. The CDR3 totals 14 residues. V gave up 5 bases and J gave up 8 bases; unmatched junction bases: 9. CDR3 region: CASSRGQGAWGYTF. The CDR3 DNA follows: TGTGCCAGCAGCCGGGGACAGGGAGCTTGGGGCTACACCTTC.

The chain joins TRBV5-1 to TRBJ2-2; the match to TRBD2 covers 10 bases. The CDR3 is made up of 16 amino acids. Germline CDR1 reads SGHRS; CDR2 reads YFSETQ. V lost 1 base and J lost 1; bases outside the gene matches: 1. The CDR3 nucleotides are TGCGCCAGCAGCTTGCCTAGCGGGGGGAACACCGGGGAGCTGTTTTTT. This sequence encodes CASSLPSGGNTGELFF.

The V gene is TRBV5-4, the J gene TRBJ1-2, with D perhaps TRBD1 (6 bases). Per the germline V gene, CDR1 is SGHNT and CDR2 is YYREEE (reference sequence). Trimming took off 4 bases at V and 6 bases at J, with 13 bases between the two ends. The CDR3 is made up of 13 amino acids. This CDR3 reads CASSLASGDGYTF. The CDR3 region has the DNA TGTGCCAGCAGCCTGGCATCAGGGGATGGCTACACCTTC.

This chain links TRBV15 with TRBJ2-6; TRBD1 agrees at 10 bases. This CDR3 contains 17 residues. Per germline, CDR1 LNHNV and CDR2 YYDKDF (reference sequence). With 0 bases clipped from V and 3 bases from J, the junction kept 2 bases outside the gene matches. CDR3 in DNA: TGTGCCACCAGCAGAGATGGGACAGGGGTTGGGGCCAACGTCCTGACTTTC. The encoded protein is CATSRDGTGVGANVLTF. The full variable domain, in which reference TRBV15 and TRBJ2-6 provide the parts outside the CDR3, is DAMVIQNPRYQVTQFGKPVTLSCSQTLNHNVMYWYQQKSSQAPKLLFHYYDKDFNNEADTPDNFQSRRPNTSFCFLDIRSPGLGDTAMYLCATSRDGTGVGANVLTFGAGSRLTVL.

V gene TRBV4-3 combines with J gene TRBJ1-3; no definite D call. V was clipped by 5 bases and J by 0 bases, with 11 bases between them. CDR1 and CDR2 from the germline V gene are LGHNA and YSLEER. The CDR3 spans 15 residues. CDR3 sequence (DNA): TGCGCCAGCAGCGTCACAGCAACCTCTGGAAACACCATATATTTT. Protein product: CASSVTATSGNTIYF.

V and J are TRBV7-2 and TRBJ2-3, with TRBD2 matching over 9 bases. CDR1 and CDR2 from the germline V gene are SGHTA and FQGNSA. The CDR3 is made up of 16 amino acids. V lost 4 bases and J lost 3; bases outside the gene matches: 8. This chain's CDR3 is CASSSRPGLATDTQYF. Written as DNA, the CDR3 is TGTGCCAGCAGCTCCCGACCGGGACTAGCAACAGATACGCAGTATTTT.

The chain combines TRBV4-3 with TRBJ2-1; 7 bases are a match to TRBD2. CDR1 LGHNA and CDR2 YSLEER come from the germline V gene. The CDR3 loop spans 16 amino acids. Trimming took 0 bases from V and 4 from J; bases not matched to a gene: 6. Written as DNA, the CDR3 is TGCGCCAGCAGCCAAGATTTGGGGGGAGGGTACAATGAGCAGTTCTTC. Its protein product is CASSQDLGGGYNEQFF.

The chain uses TRBV23-1 and TRBJ2-1; D is ambiguous. TRBV23-1 is annotated as an ORF whose role is uncertain. The CDR3 runs 17 residues. V shed 4 bases and J shed 3 bases, with 19 bases lying between them. DNA of the CDR3: TGCGCCAGCAGTCCCTCCTCAAAGGTACGACTCTACAATGAGCAGTTCTTC. It is translated as CASSPSSKVRLYNEQFF.

The V call is TRBV7-9, the J call TRBJ2-7; D is unclear. The CDR3 length is 16 residues. The germline CDR1 and CDR2 sequences are SEHNR and FQNEAQ (reference sequence). The CDR3 sequence: CSGSSRVNLSSYEQYF. The DNA for the CDR3 is TGTTCCGGAAGTAGCAGAGTGAACCTGAGCTCCTACGAGCAGTACTTC.

The V call is TRBV29-1, the J call TRBJ2-1, with TRBD2 matching 10 bases. The ends lost 4 bases at V and 9 bases at J; junction bases unmatched: 15. Germline V gives CDR1 SQVTM, CDR2 ANQGSEA. The CDR3 runs 16 residues. The CDR3 nucleotides are TGCAGCGTTGTTGGAGCGGGAGGGCCGGGTCTCAGTGAGCAGTTCTTC. Protein sequence: CSVVGAGGPGLSEQFF.